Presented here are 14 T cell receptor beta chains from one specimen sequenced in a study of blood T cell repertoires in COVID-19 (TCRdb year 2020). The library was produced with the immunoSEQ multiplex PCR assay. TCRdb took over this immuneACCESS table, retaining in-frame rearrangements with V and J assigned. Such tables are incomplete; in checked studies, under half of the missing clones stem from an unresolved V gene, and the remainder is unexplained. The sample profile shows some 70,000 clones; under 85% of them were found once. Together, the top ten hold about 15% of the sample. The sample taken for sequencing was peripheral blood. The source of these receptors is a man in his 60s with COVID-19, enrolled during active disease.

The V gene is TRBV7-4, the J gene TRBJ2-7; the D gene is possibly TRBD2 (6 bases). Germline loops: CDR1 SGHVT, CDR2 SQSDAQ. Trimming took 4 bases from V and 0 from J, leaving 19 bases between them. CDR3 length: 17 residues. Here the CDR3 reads CASSSGWWGENSYEQYF. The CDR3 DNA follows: TGTGCCAGCAGCTCGGGCTGGTGGGGGGAAAACTCCTACGAGCAGTACTTC.

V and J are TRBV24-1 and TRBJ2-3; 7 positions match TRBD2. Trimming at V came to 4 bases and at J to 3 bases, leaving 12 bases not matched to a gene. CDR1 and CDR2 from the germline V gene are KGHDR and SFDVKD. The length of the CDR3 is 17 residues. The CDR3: CATSDSNPREGTDTQYF. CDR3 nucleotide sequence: TGTGCCACCAGTGACTCCAACCCCAGGGAGGGTACAGATACGCAGTATTTT.

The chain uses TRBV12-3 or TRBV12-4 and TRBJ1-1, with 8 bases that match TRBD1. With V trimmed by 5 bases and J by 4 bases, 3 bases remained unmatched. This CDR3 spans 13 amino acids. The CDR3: CASSDRGGTEAFF. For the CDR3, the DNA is TGTGCCAGCAGTGACAGGGGTGGCACTGAAGCTTTCTTT.

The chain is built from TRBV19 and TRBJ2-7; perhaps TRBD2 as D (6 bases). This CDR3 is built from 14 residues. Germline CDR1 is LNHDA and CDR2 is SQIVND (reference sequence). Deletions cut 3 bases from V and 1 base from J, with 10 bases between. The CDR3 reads CASSMGGESYEQYF. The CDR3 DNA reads TGTGCCAGTAGTATGGGGGGAGAGTCCTACGAGCAGTACTTC. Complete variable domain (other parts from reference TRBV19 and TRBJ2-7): DGGITQSPKYLFRKEGQNVTLSCEQNLNHDAMYWYRQDPGQGLRLIYYSQIVNDFQKGDIAEGYSVSREKKESFPLTVTSAQKNPTAFYLCASSMGGESYEQYFGPGTRLTVT.

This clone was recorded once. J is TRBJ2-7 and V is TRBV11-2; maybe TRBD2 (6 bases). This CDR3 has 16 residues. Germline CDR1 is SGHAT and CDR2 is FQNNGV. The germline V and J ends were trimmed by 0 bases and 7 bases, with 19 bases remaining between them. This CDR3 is CASSLEGVAASGEQYF. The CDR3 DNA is TGTGCCAGCAGCTTAGAGGGGGTAGCGGCCTCTGGGGAGCAGTACTTC.

CDR3 protein: CASSRKWSNEKLFF. CDR3 DNA: TGTGCCAGCAGCCGTAAATGGAGTAATGAAAAACTGTTTTTT. The chain is built from TRBV6-5 and TRBJ1-4; the D is unclear. The germline V gene has CDR1 MNHEY and CDR2 SVGAGI. V shed 6 bases and J shed 4 bases, with 12 bases lying between them. The CDR3 sequence is 14 residues long.

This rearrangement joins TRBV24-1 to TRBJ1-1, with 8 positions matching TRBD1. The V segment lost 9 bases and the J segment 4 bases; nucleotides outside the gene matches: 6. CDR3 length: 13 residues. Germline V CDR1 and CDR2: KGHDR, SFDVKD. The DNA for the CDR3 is TGTGCCACCTCCAGGGGGCTTGGCACTGAAGCTTTCTTT. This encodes CATSRGLGTEAFF.

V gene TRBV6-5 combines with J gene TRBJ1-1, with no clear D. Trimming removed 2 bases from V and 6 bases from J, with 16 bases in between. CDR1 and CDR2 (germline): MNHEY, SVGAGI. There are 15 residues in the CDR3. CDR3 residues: CASSYPGPGLAEAFF. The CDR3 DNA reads TGTGCCAGCAGTTACCCGGGCCCGGGGTTGGCTGAAGCTTTCTTT.

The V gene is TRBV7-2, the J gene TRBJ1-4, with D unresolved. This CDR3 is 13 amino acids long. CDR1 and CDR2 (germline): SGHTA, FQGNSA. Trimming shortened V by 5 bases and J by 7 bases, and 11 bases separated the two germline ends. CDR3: CASSPGTVEKLFF. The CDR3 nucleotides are TGTGCCAGCAGCCCCGGTACCGTTGAAAAACTGTTTTTT.

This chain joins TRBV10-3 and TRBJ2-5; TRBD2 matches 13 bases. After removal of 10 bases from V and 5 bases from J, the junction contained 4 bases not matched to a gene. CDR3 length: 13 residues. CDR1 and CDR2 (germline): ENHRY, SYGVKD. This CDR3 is CASSTSGGETQYF. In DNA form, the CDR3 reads TGTGCCAGCTCGACTAGCGGGGGGGAGACCCAGTACTTC.

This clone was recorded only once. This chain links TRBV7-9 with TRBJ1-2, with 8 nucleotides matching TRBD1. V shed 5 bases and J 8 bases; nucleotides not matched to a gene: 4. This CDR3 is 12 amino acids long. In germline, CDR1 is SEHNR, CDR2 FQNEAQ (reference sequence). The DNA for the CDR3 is TGTGCCAGCAGCGGACAGGGAAGGGGCTACACCTTC. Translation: CASSGQGRGYTF.

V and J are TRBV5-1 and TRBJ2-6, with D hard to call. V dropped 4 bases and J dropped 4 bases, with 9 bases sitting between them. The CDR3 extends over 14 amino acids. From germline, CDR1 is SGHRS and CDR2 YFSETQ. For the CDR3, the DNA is TGCGCCAGCAGCCCAGATTCCGGGGCCAACGTCCTGACTTTC. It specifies CASSPDSGANVLTF. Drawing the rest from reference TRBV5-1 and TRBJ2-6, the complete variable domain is KAGVTQTPRYLIKTRGQQVTLSCSPISGHRSVSWYQQTPGQGLQFLFEYFSETQRNKGNFPGRFSGRQFSNSRSEMNVSTLELGDSALYLCASSPDSGANVLTFGAGSRLTVL.

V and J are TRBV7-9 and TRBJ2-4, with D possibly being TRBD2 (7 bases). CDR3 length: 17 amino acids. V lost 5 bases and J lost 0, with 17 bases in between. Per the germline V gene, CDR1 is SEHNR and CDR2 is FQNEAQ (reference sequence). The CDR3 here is CASSNRGGALAKNIQYF. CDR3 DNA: TGTGCCAGCAGCAATAGAGGGGGGGCGCTAGCCAAAAACATTCAGTACTTC.

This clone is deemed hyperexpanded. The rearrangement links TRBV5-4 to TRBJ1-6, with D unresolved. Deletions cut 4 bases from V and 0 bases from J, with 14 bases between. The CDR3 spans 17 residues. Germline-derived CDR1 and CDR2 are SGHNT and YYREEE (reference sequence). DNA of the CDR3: TGTGCCAGCAGCCCGGCGGGAGGTCGCTCCTATAATTCACCCCTCCACTTT. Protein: CASSPAGGRSYNSPLHF.